Below, one T cell receptor (beta chain) is given with its context. The target antigen is unknown. This record belongs to a study of cytomegalovirus exposure and HLA in healthy donors. V lost 0 bases and J lost 2, with 12 bases in between. Germline CDR1 SGHDT, CDR2 YYEEEE. The CDR3 runs 16 residues. The data were produced by immunoSEQ multiplex PCR, yet TCRdb's version contains in-frame clones alone and is incomplete. The profile shows around 300,000 clones, roughly 87% of them singletons. Whole-study results and caveats: There were about 160 TCR beta chains listed as cytomegalovirus-associated. Using the classifier, cytomegalovirus status was reportedly diagnosed with high specificity and sensitivity.

The rearrangement joins TRBV5-6 to TRBJ2-1; a possible D gene is TRBD2 (6 bases). This sequence originates from a woman aged 30 to 39 in good health and CMV-seropositive. Sequencing was carried out using PBMCs. The CDR3 coding sequence is TGTGCCAGCAGCTTGGGTTACGGGGGTGCCTACAATGAGCAGTTCTTC. Protein sequence: CASSLGYGGAYNEQFF.